This TCR beta chain derives from a study of T cell responses to AZD1222 COVID-19 vaccine. At the level of the study: Pooling was applied to second doses at about 4 or about 12 weeks.

Profiled with immunoSEQ multiplex PCR; TCRdb holds only in-frame clones, not every one. Altogether tens of thousands of clones are present, more than 70% being singletons, with the ten largest covering approximately 9%. The length of the CDR3 is 18 residues. The V gene's germline CDR1 is SGHNT and CDR2 YYREEE (reference sequence). Trimming removed 0 bases from V and 0 bases from J, with 15 bases in between. The sequenced sample was peripheral blood, obtained on day 0 of AZD1222 vaccination. This clonotype originated in an adult in good health. The chain has TRBV5-4 and TRBJ1-4; D gene unclear. The CDR3 sequence: CASSLAPRTHATNEKLFF. The DNA of the CDR3 is TGTGCCAGCAGCTTGGCTCCCAGGACCCATGCAACTAATGAAAAACTGTTTTTT.